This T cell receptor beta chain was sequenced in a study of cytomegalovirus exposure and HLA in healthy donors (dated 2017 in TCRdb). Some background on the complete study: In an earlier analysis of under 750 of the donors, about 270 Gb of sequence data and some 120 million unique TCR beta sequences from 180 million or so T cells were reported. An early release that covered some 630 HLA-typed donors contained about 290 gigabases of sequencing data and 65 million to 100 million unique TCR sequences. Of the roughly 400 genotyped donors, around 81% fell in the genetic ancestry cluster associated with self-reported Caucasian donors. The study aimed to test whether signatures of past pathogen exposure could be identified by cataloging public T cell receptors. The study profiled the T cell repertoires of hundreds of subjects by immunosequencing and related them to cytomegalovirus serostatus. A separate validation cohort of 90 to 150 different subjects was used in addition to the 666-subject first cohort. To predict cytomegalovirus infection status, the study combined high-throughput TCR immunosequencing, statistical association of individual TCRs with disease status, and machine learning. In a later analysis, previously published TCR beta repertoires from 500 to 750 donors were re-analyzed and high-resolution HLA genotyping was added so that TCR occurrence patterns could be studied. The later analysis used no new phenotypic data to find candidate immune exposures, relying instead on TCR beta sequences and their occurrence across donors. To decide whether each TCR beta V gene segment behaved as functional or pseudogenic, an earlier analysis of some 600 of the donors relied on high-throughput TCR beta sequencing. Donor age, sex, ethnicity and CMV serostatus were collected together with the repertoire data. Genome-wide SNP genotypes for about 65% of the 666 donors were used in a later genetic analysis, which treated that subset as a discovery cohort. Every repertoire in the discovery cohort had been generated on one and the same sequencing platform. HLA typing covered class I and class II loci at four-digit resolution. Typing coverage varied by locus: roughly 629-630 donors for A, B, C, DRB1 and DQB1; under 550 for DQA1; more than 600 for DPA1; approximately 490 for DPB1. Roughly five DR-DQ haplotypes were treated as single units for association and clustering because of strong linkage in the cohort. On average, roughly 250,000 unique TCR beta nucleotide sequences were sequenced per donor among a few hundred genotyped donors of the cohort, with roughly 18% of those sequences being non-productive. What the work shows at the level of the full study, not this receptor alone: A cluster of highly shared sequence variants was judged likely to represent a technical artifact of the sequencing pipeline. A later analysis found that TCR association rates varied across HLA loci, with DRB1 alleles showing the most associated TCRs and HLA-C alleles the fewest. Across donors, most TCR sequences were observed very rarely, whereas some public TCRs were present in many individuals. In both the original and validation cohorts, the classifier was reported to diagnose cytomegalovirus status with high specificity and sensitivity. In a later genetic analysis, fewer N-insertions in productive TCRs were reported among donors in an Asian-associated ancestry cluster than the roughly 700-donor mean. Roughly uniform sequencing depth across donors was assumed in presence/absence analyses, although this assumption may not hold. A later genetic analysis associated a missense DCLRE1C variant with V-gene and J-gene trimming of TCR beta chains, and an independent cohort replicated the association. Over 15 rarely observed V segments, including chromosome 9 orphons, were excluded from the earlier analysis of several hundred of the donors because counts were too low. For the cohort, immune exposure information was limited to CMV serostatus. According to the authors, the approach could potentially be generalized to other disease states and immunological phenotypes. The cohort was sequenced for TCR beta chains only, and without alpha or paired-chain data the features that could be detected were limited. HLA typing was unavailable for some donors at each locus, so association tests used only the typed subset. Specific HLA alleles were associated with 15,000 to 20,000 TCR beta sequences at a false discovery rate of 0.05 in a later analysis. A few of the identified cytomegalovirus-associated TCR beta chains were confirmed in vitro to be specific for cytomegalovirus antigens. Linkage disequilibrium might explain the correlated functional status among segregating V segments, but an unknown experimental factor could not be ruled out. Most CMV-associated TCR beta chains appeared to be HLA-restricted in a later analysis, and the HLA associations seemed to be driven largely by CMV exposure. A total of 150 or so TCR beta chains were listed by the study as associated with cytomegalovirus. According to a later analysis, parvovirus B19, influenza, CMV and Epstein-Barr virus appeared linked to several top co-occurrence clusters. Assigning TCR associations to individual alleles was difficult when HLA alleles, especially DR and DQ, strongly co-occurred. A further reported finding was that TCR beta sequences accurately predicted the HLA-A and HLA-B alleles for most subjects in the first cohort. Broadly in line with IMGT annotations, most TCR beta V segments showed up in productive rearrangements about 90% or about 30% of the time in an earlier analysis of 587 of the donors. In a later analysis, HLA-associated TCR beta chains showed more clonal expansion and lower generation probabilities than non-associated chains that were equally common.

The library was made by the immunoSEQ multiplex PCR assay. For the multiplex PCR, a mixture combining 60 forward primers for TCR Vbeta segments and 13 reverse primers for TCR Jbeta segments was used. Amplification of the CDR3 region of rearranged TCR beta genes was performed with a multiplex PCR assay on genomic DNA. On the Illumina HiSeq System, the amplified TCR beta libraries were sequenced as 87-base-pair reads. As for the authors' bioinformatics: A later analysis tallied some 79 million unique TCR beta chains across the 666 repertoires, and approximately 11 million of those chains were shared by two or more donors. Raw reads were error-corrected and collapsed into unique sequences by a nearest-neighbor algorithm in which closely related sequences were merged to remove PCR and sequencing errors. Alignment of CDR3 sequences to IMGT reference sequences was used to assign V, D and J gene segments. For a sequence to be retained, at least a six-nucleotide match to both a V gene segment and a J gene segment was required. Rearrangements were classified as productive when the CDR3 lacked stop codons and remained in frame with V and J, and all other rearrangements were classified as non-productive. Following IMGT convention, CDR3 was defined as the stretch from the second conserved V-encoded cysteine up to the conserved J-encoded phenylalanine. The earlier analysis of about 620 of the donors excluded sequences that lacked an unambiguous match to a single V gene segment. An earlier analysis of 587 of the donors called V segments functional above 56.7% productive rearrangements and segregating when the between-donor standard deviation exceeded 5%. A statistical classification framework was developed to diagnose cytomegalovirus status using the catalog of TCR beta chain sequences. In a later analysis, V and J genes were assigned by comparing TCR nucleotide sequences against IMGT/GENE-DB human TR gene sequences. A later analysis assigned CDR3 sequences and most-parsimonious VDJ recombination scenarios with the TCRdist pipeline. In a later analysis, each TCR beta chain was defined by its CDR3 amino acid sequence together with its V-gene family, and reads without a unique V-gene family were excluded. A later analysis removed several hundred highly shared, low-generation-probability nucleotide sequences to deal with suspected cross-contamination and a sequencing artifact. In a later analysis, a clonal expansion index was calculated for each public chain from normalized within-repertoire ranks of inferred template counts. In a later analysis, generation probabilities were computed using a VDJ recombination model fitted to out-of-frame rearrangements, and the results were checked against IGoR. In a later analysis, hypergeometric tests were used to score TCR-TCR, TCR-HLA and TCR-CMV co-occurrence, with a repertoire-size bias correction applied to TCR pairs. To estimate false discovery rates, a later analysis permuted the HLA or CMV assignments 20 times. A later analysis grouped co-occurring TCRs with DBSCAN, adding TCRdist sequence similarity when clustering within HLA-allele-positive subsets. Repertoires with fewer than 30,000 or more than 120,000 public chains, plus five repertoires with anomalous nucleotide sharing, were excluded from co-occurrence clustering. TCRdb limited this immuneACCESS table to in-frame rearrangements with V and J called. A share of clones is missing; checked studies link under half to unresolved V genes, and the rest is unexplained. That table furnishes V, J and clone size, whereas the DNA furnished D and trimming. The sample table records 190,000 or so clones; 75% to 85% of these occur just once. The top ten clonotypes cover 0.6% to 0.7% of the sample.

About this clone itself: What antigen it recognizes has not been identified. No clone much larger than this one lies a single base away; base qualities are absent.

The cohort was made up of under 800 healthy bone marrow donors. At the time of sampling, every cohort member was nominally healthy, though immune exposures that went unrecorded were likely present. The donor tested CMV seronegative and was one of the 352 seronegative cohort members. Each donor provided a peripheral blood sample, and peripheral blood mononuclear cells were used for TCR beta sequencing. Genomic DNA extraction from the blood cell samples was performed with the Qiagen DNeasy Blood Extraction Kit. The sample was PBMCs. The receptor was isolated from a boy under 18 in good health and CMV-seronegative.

The DNA sequence reads TGTGCCAATACTGACAGGGTTGAAGCTTTCTTT. Its protein product is CANTDRVEAFF. This chain is built from TRBV19 and TRBJ1-1, with 7 central nucleotides matching TRBD1. The CDR3 covers 11 residues, taking in both the cysteine and the phenylalanine. The read is trimmed to its CDR3 DNA, 33 bases read in frame from base 1. Reading the germline V gene (reference sequence) gives CDR1 LNHDA and CDR2 SQIVND. V trim: 10 bases; J trim: 7 bases; unmatched bases: 6.